Listed below are T cell receptor beta chains from one sample, sequenced in a study of blood T cell repertoires in COVID-19. TCRdb keeps only in-frame clones here, not all; method: immunoSEQ multiplex PCR. The sample holds approximately 220,000 clones, about four fifths seen once. Material for sequencing was peripheral blood. The origin of the receptors is a woman in her 50s with acute or convalescent COVID-19. Each CDR3 is given with its conserved first and last residue. Each record gives: clone size, J gene, V gene, D gene, CDR3 DNA, CDR3 protein. A D gene is named only where the DNA matches it firmly. Not every row has a clone size; where given, it reads once, few, many or a size class.

clone size: .; J gene: TRBJ1-2; V gene: TRBV28; D gene: .; CDR3 DNA: TGTGCCAGCAGTTTATGGTTATCTAACTATGGCTACACCTTC; CDR3 protein: CASSLWLSNYGYTF
clone size: .; J gene: TRBJ2-5; V gene: TRBV11-2; D gene: TRBD2; CDR3 DNA: TGTGCCAGCAGCGCGGGACTAGCGGGAGTGAGTTTTCGAGAGACCCAGTACTTC; CDR3 protein: CASSAGLAGVSFRETQYF
clone size: .; J gene: TRBJ2-1; V gene: TRBV27; D gene: TRBD2; CDR3 DNA: TGTGCCAGCATTATTAGGGGGACTAGCGGGAACAATGAGCAGTTCTTC; CDR3 protein: CASIIRGTSGNNEQFF
clone size: .; J gene: TRBJ2-1; V gene: TRBV18; D gene: TRBD1; CDR3 DNA: TGTGCCAGCTCACCACGACAGGGGTTCTCCTACAATGAGCAGTTCTTC; CDR3 protein: CASSPRQGFSYNEQFF
clone size: .; J gene: TRBJ2-7; V gene: TRBV2; D gene: TRBD1; CDR3 DNA: TGTGCCAGCAGCAGGACAGGGAGCTACGAGCAGTACTTC; CDR3 protein: CASSRTGSYEQYF
clone size: .; J gene: TRBJ2-7; V gene: TRBV6-2/TRBV6-3; D gene: .; CDR3 DNA: TGTGCCAGCAGTTACGTGGGACAAGGCTTCAAGGGGCGCGAGCAGTACTTC; CDR3 protein: CASSYVGQGFKGREQYF
clone size: .; J gene: TRBJ1-6; V gene: TRBV3-1/TRBV3-2; D gene: .; CDR3 DNA: TGTGCCAGTTCCCCAGGGGACAATTCACCCCTCCACTTT; CDR3 protein: CASSPGDNSPLHF
clone size: .; J gene: TRBJ1-4; V gene: TRBV28; D gene: .; CDR3 DNA: TGTGCCACCTATAAAGGGGCGTCTAATGAAAAACTGTTTTTT; CDR3 protein: CATYKGASNEKLFF
clone size: .; J gene: TRBJ2-3; V gene: TRBV6-5; D gene: TRBD2; CDR3 DNA: TGTGCCAGCACCCTCGGGAGGGGTCCCACAGATACGCAGTATTTT; CDR3 protein: CASTLGRGPTDTQYF
clone size: .; J gene: TRBJ2-7; V gene: TRBV9; D gene: TRBD2; CDR3 DNA: TGTGCCAGCAGCGTAGGGGCGGGGGTGAGGGAGCAGTACTTC; CDR3 protein: CASSVGAGVREQYF
clone size: .; J gene: TRBJ1-4; V gene: TRBV28; D gene: .; CDR3 DNA: TGTGCCAGCAGTTCAACTCTCATGGGGAGCACAGCAACTAATGAAAAACTGTTTTTT; CDR3 protein: CASSSTLMGSTATNEKLFF
clone size: .; J gene: TRBJ1-6; V gene: TRBV5-1; D gene: .; CDR3 DNA: TGCGCCAGCAGCTTGGTGTCCGGGGATGGGAATTCACCCCTCCACTTT; CDR3 protein: CASSLVSGDGNSPLHF
clone size: .; J gene: TRBJ1-2; V gene: TRBV19; D gene: .; CDR3 DNA: TGTGCCAGCCTTCCGGGACATGGAGCTAACTATGGCTACACCTTC; CDR3 protein: CASLPGHGANYGYTF
clone size: once; J gene: TRBJ1-6; V gene: TRBV7-2; D gene: TRBD1; CDR3 DNA: TGTGCCAGCAGCTTAGCGACAGGGGGGAATTCACCCCTCCACTTT; CDR3 protein: CASSLATGGNSPLHF
clone size: .; J gene: TRBJ2-7; V gene: TRBV11-3; D gene: TRBD2; CDR3 DNA: TGTGCCAGCAGCCCCGGACTAGCGGGAGGCGAGCAGTACTTC; CDR3 protein: CASSPGLAGGEQYF
clone size: .; J gene: TRBJ2-5; V gene: TRBV27; D gene: TRBD1; CDR3 DNA: TGTGCCAGCAGTCCGGGACAGGGCTTTCAAGAGACCCAGTACTTC; CDR3 protein: CASSPGQGFQETQYF
clone size: .; J gene: TRBJ2-1; V gene: TRBV11-2; D gene: .; CDR3 DNA: TGTGCCAGCAGCTTAGGTGGTTTTGCGGGCTCCTACAATGAGCAGTTCTTC; CDR3 protein: CASSLGGFAGSYNEQFF
clone size: .; J gene: TRBJ2-5; V gene: TRBV27; D gene: TRBD2; CDR3 DNA: TGTGCCAGCAGTTTGAGGGCTAGCGGGTTCCAAGAGACCCAGTACTTC; CDR3 protein: CASSLRASGFQETQYF
clone size: few; J gene: TRBJ1-1; V gene: TRBV28; D gene: TRBD1; CDR3 DNA: TGTGCCAGCAGTCCTAGTGACAGGGGGCAAGCTTTCTTT; CDR3 protein: CASSPSDRGQAFF
clone size: .; J gene: TRBJ2-2; V gene: TRBV4-1; D gene: TRBD2; CDR3 DNA: TGCGCCAGCAGCCAAGAGGCGAGGAGCGGGAGGGCGACCACCGGGGAGCTGTTTTTT; CDR3 protein: CASSQEARSGRATTGELFF
clone size: .; J gene: TRBJ2-7; V gene: TRBV5-5; D gene: .; CDR3 DNA: TGTGCCAGCAGCTTGGGTTGGACAGCTAACGAGCAGTACTTC; CDR3 protein: CASSLGWTANEQYF
clone size: .; J gene: TRBJ1-6; V gene: TRBV6-6; D gene: .; CDR3 DNA: TGTGCCAGCAGTTACGGGGGGGCCTATAATTCACCCCTCCACTTT; CDR3 protein: CASSYGGAYNSPLHF
clone size: once; J gene: TRBJ1-1; V gene: TRBV2; D gene: .; CDR3 DNA: TGTGCCAGCATCAAAGACGCAGGGGCAGGAACTGAAGCTTTCTTT; CDR3 protein: CASIKDAGAGTEAFF
clone size: .; J gene: TRBJ2-1; V gene: TRBV7-9; D gene: .; CDR3 DNA: TGTGCCAGCAGCTTATCGGGGAATGAGCAGTTCTTC; CDR3 protein: CASSLSGNEQFF
clone size: .; J gene: TRBJ2-4; V gene: TRBV28; D gene: TRBD1; CDR3 DNA: TGTGCCAGCCGGGACAGTAGATACATTCAGTACTTC; CDR3 protein: CASRDSRYIQYF
clone size: .; J gene: TRBJ2-3; V gene: TRBV7-9; D gene: .; CDR3 DNA: TGTGCCTCACTAGGCGGGATAGCAGATACGCAGTATTTT; CDR3 protein: CASLGGIADTQYF
clone size: .; J gene: TRBJ1-5; V gene: TRBV5-1; D gene: .; CDR3 DNA: TGCGCCAGCAGTGAGGTCTCGCCCCCCCCGGAGCCCCAGCATTTT; CDR3 protein: CASSEVSPPPEPQHF
clone size: .; J gene: TRBJ2-7; V gene: TRBV15; D gene: .; CDR3 DNA: TGTGCCACCAGCAGAGACGGGTCCTTCGCCAACGAGCAGTACTTC; CDR3 protein: CATSRDGSFANEQYF
clone size: .; J gene: TRBJ2-3; V gene: TRBV7-9; D gene: TRBD1; CDR3 DNA: TGTGCCAGCAGCCCCAGGGGGCGCACAGATACGCAGTATTTT; CDR3 protein: CASSPRGRTDTQYF
clone size: once; J gene: TRBJ1-1; V gene: TRBV5-1; D gene: TRBD1; CDR3 DNA: TGCGCCAGCAGCTCAACAGGGGACACTGAAGCTTTCTTT; CDR3 protein: CASSSTGDTEAFF
clone size: .; J gene: TRBJ2-2; V gene: TRBV24-1; D gene: .; CDR3 DNA: TGTGCCACCAGTCGTGGAGGTAACACCGGGGAGCTGTTTTTT; CDR3 protein: CATSRGGNTGELFF
clone size: .; J gene: TRBJ1-6; V gene: TRBV27; D gene: .; CDR3 DNA: TGTGCCAGCAGCACGAAGCCGGGCTCCGTGGCGGGTTCACCCCTCCACTTT; CDR3 protein: CASSTKPGSVAGSPLHF
clone size: .; J gene: TRBJ1-5; V gene: TRBV24-1; D gene: .; CDR3 DNA: TGTGCCACCAGTGATCCGGGACACCCATTCAATCAGCCCCAGCATTTT; CDR3 protein: CATSDPGHPFNQPQHF
clone size: few; J gene: TRBJ1-6; V gene: TRBV28; D gene: TRBD1; CDR3 DNA: TGTGCCAGCAGGCTGAATTCAGGGGGCGCGAATTCACCCCTCCACTTT; CDR3 protein: CASRLNSGGANSPLHF
clone size: .; J gene: TRBJ2-1; V gene: TRBV6-1; D gene: TRBD2; CDR3 DNA: TGTGCCAGCAGTCCGGGAGGTTCGAGCAATGAGCAGTTCTTC; CDR3 protein: CASSPGGSSNEQFF